This T cell receptor (beta chain) was profiled in a study of a mutant IDH1 vaccine in newly diagnosed glioma. Time point here: week 23, last vaccination. With topical imiquimod, each dose of the vaccine consisted of 300 ug of mutant IDH1 20-mer peptide. The CDR3 covers 15 residues. CDR1 and CDR2 (germline): LNHNV, YYDKDF (reference sequence). The V and J ends lost 3 bases and 3 bases respectively, with 15 bases between them. The repertoire was sequenced with immunoSEQ multiplex PCR; TCRdb's copy has only in-frame clones and lacks some. The sample has around 34,000 clones; roughly 76% are singletons. Note on this clone: The antigen remains undetermined.

This TCR derives from a man aged 40-55 years with glioma. J is TRBJ2-7 and V is TRBV15, with D maybe TRBD2 (6 bases). The sample here was PBMCs, taken from a glioma patient whose treatment included an IDH1 peptide vaccine. As DNA, the CDR3 is TGTGCCACCAGCAGGGAGGGGACGGTCGTCTACGAGCAGTACTTC. Translated, it gives CATSREGTVVYEQYF.